This entry lists 21 T cell receptor beta chains sequenced from one sample in a study of T-cell reconstitution after alpha-beta-depleted transplantation in children. Library preparation (for TCRbeta) was performed with unique molecular identifiers. Using its own MiXCR run on the PCR reads, TCRdb lists one record per CDR3 protein. This sample yields approximately 590,000 distinct CDR3 sequences, of which more than 9% are seen a single time; about 4% belongs to the top ten. This specimen consisted of PBMCs from the stem cell graft donor, obtained from the stem cell graft. These receptors originate from a human donor who donated a stem cell graft to a child with acute myeloid leukemia.

The chain has TRBV2 and TRBJ1-1; no definite D call. Looked up from germline, CDR1 is SNHLY and CDR2 is FYNNEI. The CDR3 is 12 amino acids. V was shortened by 6 bases and J by 7 bases, with 12 bases between the two germline ends. The CDR3 nucleotides read TGTGCCAGCAGCATACGGAACGGTGAAGCTTTCTTT. Protein product: CASSIRNGEAFF. Based on the CDR3 plus reference TRBV2 and TRBJ1-1, the full variable domain is EPEVTQTPSHQVTQMGQEVILRCVPISNHLYFYWYRQILGQKVEFLVSFYNNEISEKSEIFDDQFSVERPDGSNFTLKIRSTKLEDSAMYFCASSIRNGEAFFGQGTRLTVV.

This clonotype was observed a few times. This chain uses TRBV5-1 with TRBJ2-1; no clear D. From germline, CDR1 is SGHRS and CDR2 YFSETQ. This CDR3 is built from 15 residues. V dropped 4 bases and J dropped 0 bases, with 11 bases sitting between them. CDR3 DNA: TGCGCCAGCAGCCCCGACGAGAGCTCCTACAATGAGCAGTTCTTC. The encoded protein is CASSPDESSYNEQFF.

This clonotype was counted a few times. The chain couples TRBV29-1 to TRBJ2-1, with D possibly matching TRBD1 (5 bases). Looked up from germline, CDR1 is SQVTM and CDR2 is ANQGSEA. The CDR3 consists of 13 residues. V lost 6 bases, J lost 7 bases, and 16 bases lay in between. The CDR3 here is CSVIPRVKNEQFF. DNA of the CDR3: TGCAGCGTGATCCCCAGGGTAAAAAATGAGCAGTTCTTC.

This clonotype showed up many times. The rearrangement joins TRBV5-8 to TRBJ2-3; no clear D gene. This CDR3 spans 17 amino acids. Germline lookup yields CDR1 SGHTS and CDR2 YDEGEE. Trimming pared 0 bases from V and 2 bases from J, leaving 16 bases between. CDR3 coding DNA: TGTGCCAGCAGCTTGGGTCTTACAAGGGAATACACAGATACGCAGTATTTT. Its translation: CASSLGLTREYTDTQYF. Looking up the rest from reference TRBV5-8 and TRBJ2-3 gives the full variable domain: EAGVTQSPTHLIKTRGQQATLRCSPISGHTSVYWYQQALGLGLQFLLWYDEGEERNRGNFPPRFSGRQFPNYSSELNVNALELEDSALYLCASSLGLTREYTDTQYFGPGTRLTVL.

This clonotype has only a few counts. In nucleotides, the CDR3 is TGTGCCAGCAGCGCTTTGCTAGCGGGAGGGGAGACCCAGTACTTC. It translates to CASSALLAGGETQYF. The rearrangement joins TRBV9 to TRBJ2-5, with 12 bases lining up with TRBD2. V lost 3 bases, J lost 5 bases, and 5 bases stayed unmatched. The CDR3 spans 15 residues. Germline V CDR1 and CDR2: SGDLS, YYNGEE.

This clonotype occurred many times. V usage is TRBV5-5 and J usage is TRBJ2-3; D is possibly TRBD2 (6 bases). Trimming removed 1 base at V and 1 base at J, with 10 bases between. Germline V gives CDR1 SGHKS, CDR2 YYEKEE (reference sequence). This CDR3 region has 15 residues. CDR3 region: CASSLLPSGTDTQYF. The CDR3 DNA follows: TGTGCCAGCAGCTTGTTACCTAGCGGCACAGATACGCAGTATTTT.

The table lists this clonotype with many counts. The chain couples TRBV4-3 to TRBJ2-1, with 8 positions matching TRBD1. Losses at the gene ends were 2 bases for V and 0 bases for J; bases not matched to a gene: 6. Germline V gene data show CDR1 as LGHNA and CDR2 as YSLEER. This CDR3 contains 17 residues. The CDR3 nucleotides are TGCGCCAGCAGCCAAACCGGGACAGGACTCTCCTACAATGAGCAGTTCTTC. Protein: CASSQTGTGLSYNEQFF.

This rearrangement joins TRBV6-2 or TRBV6-3 to TRBJ2-6, with D unclear. V dropped 8 bases and J dropped 0 bases, with 5 bases sitting between them. Germline-derived CDR1 and CDR2 are MNHEY and SVGEGT. The CDR3 extends over 13 amino acids. The CDR3 loop is CASQYSGANVLTF. The CDR3, as DNA: TGTGCCAGCCAATACTCTGGGGCCAACGTCCTGACTTTC.

A few counts support this clonotype. V gene TRBV12-3 or TRBV12-4 combines with J gene TRBJ2-7, with 11 bases identical to TRBD2. This CDR3 has 15 residues. Trimming removed 5 bases from V and 4 bases from J; junction bases left unmatched: 7. In DNA form, the CDR3 reads TGTGCCAGCAGTGACCTACTAGCGGGAGCTTACGAGCAGTACTTC. This codes for CASSDLLAGAYEQYF.

This clonotype showed up many times. The chain recombines TRBV13 with TRBJ2-1; possibly TRBD1 for D (6 bases). V lost 1 base, J lost 0 bases, and 19 bases lay in between. The CDR3 is made up of 19 amino acids. Per the germline V gene, CDR1 is PRHDT and CDR2 is FYEKMQ (reference sequence). CDR3 sequence (DNA): TGTGCCAGCAGCTTAGCGGACATCCCAGGGGTGAGCTCCTACAATGAGCAGTTCTTC. This translates into CASSLADIPGVSSYNEQFF.

This chain joins TRBV6-1 and TRBJ2-1, with D uncertain. Germline-derived CDR1 and CDR2 are MNHNS and SASEGT. Trimming pared 5 bases from V and 0 bases from J, leaving 20 bases between. The CDR3 is 18 residues long. The CDR3 is CASSKEAGGNSSYNEQFF. Here the CDR3 DNA reads TGTGCCAGCAGTAAAGAGGCCGGCGGAAATAGCTCCTACAATGAGCAGTTCTTC.

This clonotype was detected ten times or more. The chain employs TRBV20-1 and TRBJ1-5; TRBD1 is a possible D gene (5 bases). Germline CDR1 is DFQATT and CDR2 is SNEGSKA (reference sequence). V shed 0 bases and J shed 0 bases, with 12 bases lying between them. The CDR3 contains 16 residues. The CDR3 DNA reads as TGCAGTGCTAGAGATCTCGGGGCAGATAGCAATCAGCCCCAGCATTTT. Translated, it gives CSARDLGADSNQPQHF.

The J gene is TRBJ2-5, the V gene TRBV5-1, with 8 bases fitting TRBD2. The germline V gene encodes CDR1 SGHRS and CDR2 YFSETQ. V dropped 7 bases and J dropped 2; count of bases not matched to a gene: 10. This CDR3 spans 15 amino acids. CDR3: CASHRRSGEQETQYF. DNA of the CDR3: TGCGCCAGCCACCGGCGTAGCGGGGAACAAGAGACCCAGTACTTC. The full variable domain, completed using reference TRBV5-1 and TRBJ2-5, is KAGVTQTPRYLIKTRGQQVTLSCSPISGHRSVSWYQQTPGQGLQFLFEYFSETQRNKGNFPGRFSGRQFSNSRSEMNVSTLELGDSALYLCASHRRSGEQETQYFGPGTRLLVL.

This clonotype was seen a few times. The gene calls are TRBV5-1 and TRBJ2-1; 13 bases match TRBD2. CDR1 and CDR2 from the germline V gene are SGHRS and YFSETQ. The junction had 3 bases not matched to a gene; V was cut back by 3 bases and J by 6 bases. This CDR3 is built from 15 residues. CDR3 bases: TGCGCCAGCAGCTGGACTAGCGGGAGCGCCAATGAGCAGTTCTTC. This encodes CASSWTSGSANEQFF.

This clonotype was detected a few times. This chain connects TRBV28 to TRBJ2-7, with 8 nucleotides matching TRBD2. The CDR3 totals 14 residues. Trimming cost V 10 bases and J 5 bases; bases outside gene matches: 13. Per germline, CDR1 MDHEN and CDR2 SYDVKM. In nucleotides, the CDR3 is TGTGCCATCATAAAGAGCGGGAGAAGTAACGAGCAGTACTTC. The encoded protein is CAIIKSGRSNEQYF.

The chain is built from TRBV7-8 and TRBJ2-1; the D is unclear. The CDR3 loop spans 13 amino acids. Germline CDR1 reads SGHVS; CDR2 reads FQNEAQ. Trimming removed 5 bases from V and 4 bases from J, with 9 bases in between. The CDR3 bases are TGTGCCAGCAGCATTAGGCAGTACAATGAGCAGTTCTTC. It yields the protein CASSIRQYNEQFF.

The chain couples TRBV5-2 to TRBJ2-2; the table calls TRBD2, which could not be checked here. TRBV5-2 is termed a pseudogene. This CDR3 comprises 13 residues. In DNA form, the CDR3 reads TGTGCCATGAGCCGAGGACTATCCGGGGAGCTGTTTTTT. Translation gives CAMSRGLSGELFF.

At least ten counts were recorded for this clonotype. This chain joins TRBV7-6 and TRBJ2-1, with 10 bases that match TRBD2. The germline gives CDR1 SGHVS, CDR2 FNYEAQ. CDR3 length: 16 amino acids. Trimming took 6 bases from V and 2 from J; bases not matched to a gene: 7. The CDR3 sequence is CASRGPSGSTYNEQFF. DNA of the CDR3: TGTGCCAGCAGAGGCCCTAGCGGGAGTACCTACAATGAGCAGTTCTTC.

This rearrangement joins TRBV7-2 to TRBJ2-5; D could derive from TRBD1 or TRBD2 (5 bases each). Trimming cost V 4 bases and J 4 bases, with 16 bases left between them. Germline CDR1 is SGHTA and CDR2 is FQGNSA. This CDR3 has 15 amino acids. The CDR3 spells CASSSGVGGRETQYF. CDR3 nucleotide sequence: TGTGCCAGCAGCTCGGGCGTTGGGGGTCGAGAGACCCAGTACTTC.

Only a few counts were recorded for this clonotype. The genes are TRBV12-3 or TRBV12-4 and TRBJ2-1, with 7 bases identical to TRBD1. The CDR3 sequence is 14 residues long. V shed 4 bases and J 9 bases; nucleotides not matched to a gene: 9. CDR3 sequence: CASSSGVGGGEQFF. The DNA of the CDR3 is TGTGCCAGCAGTTCGGGCGTAGGGGGCGGTGAGCAGTTCTTC.

A few counts support this clonotype. The chain is built from TRBV20-1 and TRBJ2-3, with 12 bases fitting TRBD2. V dropped 1 base and J dropped 6; count of bases not matched to a gene: 8. This CDR3 is built from 16 residues. The germline V gene encodes CDR1 DFQATT and CDR2 SNEGSKA (reference sequence). The CDR3 sequence is CSARAASGRGRDTQYF. The CDR3 coding sequence is TGCAGTGCTAGAGCAGCTAGCGGGAGGGGAAGGGATACGCAGTATTTT.